A single sample is the source of the 24 T cell receptor beta chains below, sequenced in a study of CD8+CD57+ T cells in acquired aplastic anemia. Investigators profiled TCR beta VDJ and CDR3 from genomic DNA template. Each CDR3 protein is one row after TCRdb ran MiXCR on the reads. The data show roughly 300,000 distinct CDR3 sequences, about 56% seen once. The sequenced sample was sorted CD4+, CD8+, or CD8+CD57+ T cells (not recorded which) from PBMCs. The source of these receptors is a human donor with severe aplastic anemia or a healthy control (not recorded which).

The rearrangement joins TRBV7-9 to TRBJ1-2, with TRBD1 matching 8 bases. Germline-derived CDR1 and CDR2 are SEHNR and FQNEAQ (reference sequence). This CDR3 is built from 15 residues. The V segment lost 3 bases and the J segment 6 bases; nucleotides outside the gene matches: 9. The CDR3: CASSLVLQGEDGYTF. DNA of the CDR3: TGTGCCAGCAGCTTGGTCCTACAGGGGGAAGATGGCTACACCTTC.

This clonotype occurred many times. The rearrangement joins TRBV6-1 to TRBJ1-1, with TRBD1 identical over 9 bases. The trim removed 11 bases at V and 0 bases at J, leaving 10 bases unmatched. Germline lookup yields CDR1 MNHNS and CDR2 SASEGT. CDR3 length: 15 amino acids. The CDR3 DNA is TGTGCCCGCCGGACAGGGGTCTTCGTGAACACTGAAGCTTTCTTT. This codes for CARRTGVFVNTEAFF.

This chain's CDR3 is CASSSLAGQGYGYTF. The CDR3 DNA is TGTGCCAGCAGTTCCTTAGCGGGACAGGGCTATGGCTACACCTTC. The chain employs TRBV7-3 and TRBJ1-2, with 9 bases matching TRBD1. Germline-derived CDR1 and CDR2 are SGHTA and FQGTGA. The V and J ends lost 6 bases and 4 bases, in that order; junction bases with no gene match: 9. This CDR3 is 15 amino acids long.

This clonotype was seen once. The rearrangement joins TRBV24-1 to TRBJ2-1; 14 nucleotides align to TRBD2. Germline values: CDR1 KGHDR, CDR2 SFDVKD. The CDR3 spans 16 residues. V lost 4 bases to trimming and J lost 4 bases; unmatched junction nucleotides: 2. This chain's CDR3 is CATSEGLAGEYNEQFF. The DNA of the CDR3 is TGTGCCACCAGTGAGGGACTAGCGGGGGAGTACAATGAGCAGTTCTTC.

Only one count was recorded for this clonotype. The rearrangement links TRBV2 to TRBJ2-3; 9 bases match TRBD2. The germline CDR1 and CDR2 sequences are SNHLY and FYNNEI. The J segment lost 4 bases and the V segment lost 9 bases, leaving 5 bases of the junction unmatched. The CDR3 is 13 amino acids. CDR3 sequence: CARRGGLSDTQYF. CDR3 DNA: TGTGCCAGGCGGGGGGGCCTGTCAGATACGCAGTATTTT.

The chain is built from TRBV7-2 and TRBJ1-2; TRBD1 matches 7 bases. This CDR3 is built from 14 residues. V lost 5 bases and J lost 5; bases outside the gene matches: 8. Germline-derived CDR1 and CDR2 are SGHTA and FQGNSA. CDR3 nucleotide sequence: TGTGCCAGCAGCCCGGACAGGCCGAGGTATGGCTACACCTTC. Its protein is CASSPDRPRYGYTF.

V usage is TRBV2 and J usage is TRBJ2-6; D unresolved. Looked up from germline, CDR1 is SNHLY and CDR2 is FYNNEI. Trimming cost V 6 bases and J 4 bases, with 10 bases left between them. CDR3 length equals 14 residues. The CDR3 sequence: CASRSAGGANVLTF. CDR3 sequence (DNA): TGTGCCAGCAGATCGGCTGGAGGGGCCAACGTCCTGACTTTC.

At least ten counts were recorded for this clonotype. This chain connects TRBV6-5 to TRBJ1-3; no reliable D call. The V and J ends lost 6 bases and 0 bases respectively, with 12 bases between them. This CDR3 comprises 15 residues. The germline V gene has CDR1 MNHEY and CDR2 SVGAGI. The DNA of the CDR3 is TGTGCCAGCAGCCTACAGAGAAGCTCTGGAAACACCATATATTTT. Translated: CASSLQRSSGNTIYF.

This clonotype has ten or more counts. The V call is TRBV2, the J call TRBJ1-2; 11 bases are a match to TRBD1. Germline-derived CDR1 and CDR2 are SNHLY and FYNNEI. Trimming cost V 6 bases and J 4 bases; bases outside gene matches: 7. The CDR3 has 15 residues. In DNA form, the CDR3 reads TGTGCCAGCAGGGGTGGACAGGGGGCGGGCTATGGCTACACCTTC. It yields the protein CASRGGQGAGYGYTF.

J is TRBJ1-3 and V is TRBV20-1, with D possibly TRBD1 on 5 matching bases. The CDR3 is 16 residues long. The germline V gene has CDR1 DFQATT and CDR2 SNEGSKA (reference sequence). V lost 3 bases and J lost 0, with 15 bases in between. CDR3 bases: TGCAGTGCTAGGGAGGGGCTGTCATACTCTGGAAACACCATATATTTT. Its translation is CSAREGLSYSGNTIYF.

About this clonotype itself: Given a much more abundant clone one base away, this may be a read error. V is TRBV18 and J is TRBJ1-2; D is possibly TRBD1 (5 bases). CDR3 length: 15 residues. Germline-derived CDR1 and CDR2 are KGHSH and LQKENI. CDR3 sequence reads: CANSPEGQRNYGYTF. CDR3 nucleotide sequence: TGTGCCAACTCACCGGAGGGGCAGCGAAACTATGGCTACACCTTC.

There are a few counts of this clonotype. The J gene is TRBJ2-7, the V gene TRBV7-9; TRBD2 matches at 14 bases. The J call is in doubt because the DNA end fits TRBJ2-5 better. The CDR3 consists of 18 residues. Germline CDR1 reads SEHNR; CDR2 reads FQNEAQ (reference sequence). The DNA for the CDR3 is TGTGCCAGCAGCACAAATCCGGGACTAGCGGGGGCAGGAGAGACCCAGTACTTC. Translated, it gives CASSTNPGLAGAGETQYF.

This clonotype is a singleton in its sample. This chain links TRBV29-1 with TRBJ1-2; D perhaps matches TRBD1 (5 bases). Germline CDR1 is SQVTM and CDR2 is ANQGSEA. Trimming took 1 base from V and 4 from J, leaving 7 bases between them. This CDR3 is built from 12 residues. The CDR3 loop reads CSVEGQFYGYTF. The CDR3 DNA reads as TGCAGCGTTGAAGGACAGTTCTATGGCTACACCTTC.

This clonotype has at least ten counts. The chain carries TRBV9 and TRBJ1-1; D ambiguous. The CDR3 contains 15 residues. Trimming pared 0 bases from V and 3 bases from J, leaving 12 bases between. The germline gives CDR1 SGDLS, CDR2 YYNGEE. CDR3 coding DNA: TGTGCCAGCAGCGTAGGGGCGGGTTGGGACACTGAAGCTTTCTTT. This translates into CASSVGAGWDTEAFF.

This chain links TRBV12-3 or TRBV12-4 with TRBJ1-1; 7 bases align to TRBD1. The CDR3 sequence is 13 residues long. J was trimmed by 4 bases and V by 5 bases; bases with no gene match: 4. CDR3 DNA: TGTGCCAGCAGTATACAGGGGACCACTGAAGCTTTCTTT. Its protein product is CASSIQGTTEAFF.

Notes on this clonotype: At one end the junction does not follow the germline gene, possibly because of a read error. V gene TRBV7-3 combines with J gene TRBJ2-3, with D possibly matching TRBD1 (6 bases). The CDR3 extends over 14 amino acids. Germline CDR1 is SGHTA and CDR2 is FQGTGA. For the CDR3, the DNA is TGTGCCAGCATCTCGCCGGACAGCACAGATACGAAGTATTTT. Translating gives CASISPDSTDTKYF.

J is TRBJ1-5 and V is TRBV19; the D gene is possibly TRBD1 (5 bases). Trimming shortened V by 3 bases and J by 6 bases, and 12 bases separated the two germline ends. Germline assignment: CDR1 LNHDA and CDR2 SQIVND (reference sequence). CDR3 length equals 14 residues. The CDR3 sequence is CASSMGSGFQPQHF. The CDR3 DNA reads as TGTGCCAGTAGTATGGGATCAGGGTTTCAGCCCCAGCATTTT.

This clonotype was seen a single time. A clone one base away is much larger, so this may be a read error. The CDR3 end shows no conserved phenylalanine or tryptophan, and so a read error is likely. The chain carries TRBV2 and TRBJ2-7; D remains unclear. The CDR3 contains 15 residues. The germline V gene encodes CDR1 SNHLY and CDR2 FYNNEI. Between the trimmed V and J ends, which lost 6 bases and 2 bases, there was a span of 17 bases. CDR3 loop: CASSQGGDKTYEQYL. CDR3 nucleotide sequence: TGTGCCAGCAGCCAAGGTGGAGATAAAACCTACGAGCAGTACCTC.

The V gene is TRBV20-1, the J gene TRBJ2-5; the match to TRBD2 covers 7 bases. The J call is uncertain, as TRBJ2-1 better fits the DNA end. This CDR3 region has 14 residues. The germline gives CDR1 DFQATT, CDR2 SNEGSKA (reference sequence). CDR3 in amino acids: CSARTHGRQETQFF. CDR3 nucleotide sequence: TGCAGTGCTAGAACCCACGGGAGGCAAGAGACCCAGTTCTTC.

This chain connects TRBV24-1 to TRBJ1-5, with D possibly matching TRBD1 (6 bases). The germline V gene encodes CDR1 KGHDR and CDR2 SFDVKD. V gave up 4 bases and J gave up 5 bases, with 20 bases separating them. The CDR3 sequence is 17 residues long. CDR3 bases: TGTGCCACCAGTGACCCAGGACTAGCGGGGGGCGATCAGCCCCAGCATTTT. This gives the protein CATSDPGLAGGDQPQHF.

The chain carries TRBV19 and TRBJ2-3; D gene uncertain. Trimming removed 3 bases from V and 0 bases from J, with 7 bases in between. The CDR3 runs to 14 residues. Germline V gene sequence: CDR1 LNHDA, CDR2 SQIVND (reference sequence). CDR3 sequence: CASSIAGSTDTQYF. The CDR3 DNA reads as TGTGCCAGTAGTATCGCCGGAAGCACAGATACGCAGTATTTT.

This clonotype has just a few counts. This chain joins TRBV10-2 and TRBJ2-7, with D possibly being TRBD2 (5 bases). The germline gives CDR1 WSHSY, CDR2 SAAADI. V lost 8 bases and J 6 bases, leaving 11 bases between the germline ends. This CDR3 spans 11 amino acids. The DNA for the CDR3 is TGCGCCAGCGAAGGAGCGGCCGAGCAGTACTTC. Its translation: CASEGAAEQYF.

The genes are TRBV24-1 and TRBJ1-2; 9 bases map to TRBD1. The CDR3 has 16 residues. J gave up 4 bases and V 4 bases, and 9 bases lay outside the gene matches. The germline V gene has CDR1 KGHDR and CDR2 SFDVKD. CDR3 region: CATSDAGTGPLYGYTF. The CDR3 DNA sequence: TGTGCCACCAGTGACGCTGGGACAGGGCCCCTCTATGGCTACACCTTC.

This chain joins TRBV29-1 and TRBJ2-1, with D hard to call. The CDR3 runs to 9 residues. Germline V gene data show CDR1 as SQVTM and CDR2 as ANQGSEA. V was shortened by 7 bases and J by 5 bases, with 3 bases between the two germline ends. The CDR3, as DNA: TGCAGCGCTGACAATGAGCAGTTCTTC. Translated, it gives CSADNEQFF.